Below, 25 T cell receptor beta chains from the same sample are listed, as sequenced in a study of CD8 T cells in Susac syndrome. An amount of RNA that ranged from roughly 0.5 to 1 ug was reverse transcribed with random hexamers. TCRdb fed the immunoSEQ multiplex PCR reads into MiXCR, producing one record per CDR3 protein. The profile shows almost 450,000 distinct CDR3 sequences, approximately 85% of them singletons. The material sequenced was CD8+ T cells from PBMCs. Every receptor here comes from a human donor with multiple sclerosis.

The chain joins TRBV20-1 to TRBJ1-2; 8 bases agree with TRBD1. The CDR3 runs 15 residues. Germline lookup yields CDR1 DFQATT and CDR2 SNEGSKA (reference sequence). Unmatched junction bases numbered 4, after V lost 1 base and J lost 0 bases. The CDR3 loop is CSARAQGDPNYGYTF. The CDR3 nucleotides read TGCAGTGCTAGAGCACAGGGGGACCCTAACTATGGCTACACCTTC.

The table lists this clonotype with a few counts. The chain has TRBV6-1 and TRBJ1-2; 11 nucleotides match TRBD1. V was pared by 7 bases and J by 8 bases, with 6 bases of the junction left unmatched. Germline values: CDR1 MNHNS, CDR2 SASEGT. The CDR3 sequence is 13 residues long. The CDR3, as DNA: TGTGCCAGCACCGGACAGGGGGCGGGAGGCTACACCTTC. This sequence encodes CASTGQGAGGYTF.

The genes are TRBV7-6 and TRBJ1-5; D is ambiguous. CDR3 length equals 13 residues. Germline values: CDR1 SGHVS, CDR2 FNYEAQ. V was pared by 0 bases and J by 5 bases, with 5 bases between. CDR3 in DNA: TGTGCCAGCAGCTTAGCGTCAGATCAGCCCCAGCATTTT. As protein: CASSLASDQPQHF. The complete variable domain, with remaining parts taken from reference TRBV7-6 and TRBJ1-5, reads GAGVSQSPRYKVTKRGQDVALRCDPISGHVSLYWYRQALGQGPEFLTYFNYEAQQDKSGLPNDRFSAERPEGSISTLTIQRTEQRDSAMYRCASSLASDQPQHFGDGTRLSIL.

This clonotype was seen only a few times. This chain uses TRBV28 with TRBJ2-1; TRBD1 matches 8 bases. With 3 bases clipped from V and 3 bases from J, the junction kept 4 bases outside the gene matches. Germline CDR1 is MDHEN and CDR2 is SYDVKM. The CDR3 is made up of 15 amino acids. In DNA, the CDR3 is TGTGCCAGCAGTTTGACTGGACAGGGCTACAATGAGCAGTTCTTC. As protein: CASSLTGQGYNEQFF.

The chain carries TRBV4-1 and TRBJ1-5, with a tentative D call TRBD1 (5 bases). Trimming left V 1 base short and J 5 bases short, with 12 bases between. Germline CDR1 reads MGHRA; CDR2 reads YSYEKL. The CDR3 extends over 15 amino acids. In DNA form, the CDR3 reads TGCGCCAGCAGCCAAGGTGGAGCGGGGGATCAGCCCCAGCATTTT. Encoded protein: CASSQGGAGDQPQHF.

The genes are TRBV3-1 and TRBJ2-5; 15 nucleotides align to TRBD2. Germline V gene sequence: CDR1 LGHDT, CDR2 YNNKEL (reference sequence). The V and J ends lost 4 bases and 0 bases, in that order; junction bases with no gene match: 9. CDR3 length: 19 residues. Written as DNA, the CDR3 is TGTGCCAGCAGCCCCCTCGGGACTAGCGGGGGGTCGTACCAAGAGACCCAGTACTTC. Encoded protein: CASSPLGTSGGSYQETQYF.

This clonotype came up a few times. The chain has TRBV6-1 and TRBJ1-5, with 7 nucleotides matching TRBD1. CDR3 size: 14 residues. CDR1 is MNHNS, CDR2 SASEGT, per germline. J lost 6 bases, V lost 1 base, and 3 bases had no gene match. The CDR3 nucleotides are TGTGCCAGCAGTGAAGTAGACAGGGCTCAGCCCCAGCATTTT. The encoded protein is CASSEVDRAQPQHF.

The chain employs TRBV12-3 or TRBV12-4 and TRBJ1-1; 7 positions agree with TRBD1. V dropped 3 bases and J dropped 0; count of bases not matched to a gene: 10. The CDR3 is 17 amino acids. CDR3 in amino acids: CASSFFPGQPMNTEAFF. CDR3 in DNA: TGTGCCAGCAGTTTTTTCCCGGGACAGCCCATGAACACTGAAGCTTTCTTT.

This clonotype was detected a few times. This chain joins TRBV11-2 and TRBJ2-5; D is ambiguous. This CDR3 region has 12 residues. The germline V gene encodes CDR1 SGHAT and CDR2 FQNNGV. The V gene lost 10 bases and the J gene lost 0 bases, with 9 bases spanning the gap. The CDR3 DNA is TGTGCCATCGAGACATACCAAGAGACCCAGTACTTC. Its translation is CAIETYQETQYF.

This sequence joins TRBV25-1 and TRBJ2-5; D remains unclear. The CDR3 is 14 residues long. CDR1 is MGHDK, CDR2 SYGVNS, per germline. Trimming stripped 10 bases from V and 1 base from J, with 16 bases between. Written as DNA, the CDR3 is TGTGCCACCTCCGCCTGGGATGCCCAAGAGACCCAGTACTTC. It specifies CATSAWDAQETQYF.

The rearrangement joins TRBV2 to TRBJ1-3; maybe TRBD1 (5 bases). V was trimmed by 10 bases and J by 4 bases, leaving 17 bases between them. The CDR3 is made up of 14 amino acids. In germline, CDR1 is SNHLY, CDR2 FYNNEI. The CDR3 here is CAIPTGREGNTIYF. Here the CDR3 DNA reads TGTGCCATCCCTACAGGCAGGGAAGGAAACACCATATATTTT.

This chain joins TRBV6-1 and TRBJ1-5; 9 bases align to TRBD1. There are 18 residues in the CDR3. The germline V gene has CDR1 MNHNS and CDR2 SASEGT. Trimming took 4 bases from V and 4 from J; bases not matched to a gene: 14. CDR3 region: CASSGRPGQGRLNQPQHF. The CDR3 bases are TGTGCCAGCAGTGGACGACCGGGACAGGGACGGTTAAATCAGCCCCAGCATTTT.

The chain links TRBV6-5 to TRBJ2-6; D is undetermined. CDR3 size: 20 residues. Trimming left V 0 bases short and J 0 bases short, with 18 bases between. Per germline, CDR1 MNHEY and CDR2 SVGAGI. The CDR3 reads CASSYSSWAGQSSGANVLTF. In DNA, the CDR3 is TGTGCCAGCAGTTACTCGTCCTGGGCTGGGCAGAGCTCTGGGGCCAACGTCCTGACTTTC.

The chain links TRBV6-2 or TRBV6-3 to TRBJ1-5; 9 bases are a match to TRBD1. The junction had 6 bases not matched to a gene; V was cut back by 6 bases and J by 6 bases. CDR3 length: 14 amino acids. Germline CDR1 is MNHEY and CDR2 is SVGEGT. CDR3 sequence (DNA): TGTGCCAGCAGGACCGGGACAGGGTTTCAGCCCCAGCATTTT. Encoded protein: CASRTGTGFQPQHF.

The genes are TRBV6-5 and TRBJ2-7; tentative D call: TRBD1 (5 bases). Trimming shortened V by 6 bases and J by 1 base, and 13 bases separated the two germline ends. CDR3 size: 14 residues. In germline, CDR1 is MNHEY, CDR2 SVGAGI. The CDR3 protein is CASSLTVESYEQYF. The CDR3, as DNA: TGTGCCAGCAGCTTGACAGTCGAGTCCTACGAGCAGTACTTC.

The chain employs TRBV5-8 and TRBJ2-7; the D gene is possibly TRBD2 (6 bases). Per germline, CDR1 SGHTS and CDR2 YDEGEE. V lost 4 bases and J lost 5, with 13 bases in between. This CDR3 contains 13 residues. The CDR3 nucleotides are TGTGCCAGCAGCCCCTTGGGGGAGGACGAGCAGTACTTC. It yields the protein CASSPLGEDEQYF. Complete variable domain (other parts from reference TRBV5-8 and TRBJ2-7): EAGVTQSPTHLIKTRGQQATLRCSPISGHTSVYWYQQALGLGLQFLLWYDEGEERNRGNFPPRFSGRQFPNYSSELNVNALELEDSALYLCASSPLGEDEQYFGPGTRLTVT.

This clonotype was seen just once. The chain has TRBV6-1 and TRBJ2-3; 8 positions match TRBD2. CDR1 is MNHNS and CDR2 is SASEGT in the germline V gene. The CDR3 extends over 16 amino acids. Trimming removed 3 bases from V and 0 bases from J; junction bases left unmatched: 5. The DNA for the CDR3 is TGTGCCAGCAGTGACCAAGCGGGAGCTAGCACAGATACGCAGTATTTT. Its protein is CASSDQAGASTDTQYF.

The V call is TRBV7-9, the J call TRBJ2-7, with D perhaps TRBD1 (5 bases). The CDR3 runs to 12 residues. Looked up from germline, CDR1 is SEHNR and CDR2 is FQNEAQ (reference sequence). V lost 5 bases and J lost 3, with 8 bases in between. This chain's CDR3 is CASSGHLYEQYF. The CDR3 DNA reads TGTGCCAGCAGCGGACACCTCTACGAGCAGTACTTC.

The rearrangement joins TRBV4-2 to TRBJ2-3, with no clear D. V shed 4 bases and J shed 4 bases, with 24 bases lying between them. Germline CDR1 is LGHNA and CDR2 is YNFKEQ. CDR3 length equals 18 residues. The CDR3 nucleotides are TGTGCCAGCAGCCCATCCCACTTGCCTGGCGAGGATCCAGATACGCAGTATTTT. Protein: CASSPSHLPGEDPDTQYF.

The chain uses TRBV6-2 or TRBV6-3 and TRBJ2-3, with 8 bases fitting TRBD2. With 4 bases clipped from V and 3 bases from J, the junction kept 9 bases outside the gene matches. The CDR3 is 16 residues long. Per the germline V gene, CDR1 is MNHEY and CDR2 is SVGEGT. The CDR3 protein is CASSSPAGDETDTQYF. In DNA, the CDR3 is TGTGCCAGCAGTTCACCAGCGGGGGATGAGACAGATACGCAGTATTTT.

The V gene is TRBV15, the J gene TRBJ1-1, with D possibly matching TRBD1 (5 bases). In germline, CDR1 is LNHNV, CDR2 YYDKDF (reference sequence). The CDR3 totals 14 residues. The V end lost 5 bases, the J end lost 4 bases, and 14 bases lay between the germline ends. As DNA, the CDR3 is TGTGCCACCAGCCACCGGGGGGAGGGCACTGAAGCTTTCTTT. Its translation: CATSHRGEGTEAFF.

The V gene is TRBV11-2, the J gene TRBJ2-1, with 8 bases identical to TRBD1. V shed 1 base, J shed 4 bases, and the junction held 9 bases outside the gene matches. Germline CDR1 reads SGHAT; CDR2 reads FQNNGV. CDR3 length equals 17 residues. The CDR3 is CASSLASQGALYNEQFF. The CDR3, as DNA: TGTGCCAGCAGCTTAGCCTCCCAGGGGGCTCTATACAATGAGCAGTTCTTC.

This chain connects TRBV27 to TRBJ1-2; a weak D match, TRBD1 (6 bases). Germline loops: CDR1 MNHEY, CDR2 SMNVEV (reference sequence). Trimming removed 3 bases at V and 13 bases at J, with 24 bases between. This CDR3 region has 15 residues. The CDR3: CASSFSSAGAVMITF. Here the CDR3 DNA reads TGTGCCAGCAGTTTCTCCTCAGCAGGGGCTGTGATGATCACCTTC.

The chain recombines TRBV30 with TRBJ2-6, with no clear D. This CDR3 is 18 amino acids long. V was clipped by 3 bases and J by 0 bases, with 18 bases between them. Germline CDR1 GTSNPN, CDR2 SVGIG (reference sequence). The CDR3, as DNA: TGTGCCTGGAGCCCCCTGGGCGCGGACGGCTCTGGGGCCAACGTCCTGACTTTC. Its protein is CAWSPLGADGSGANVLTF.

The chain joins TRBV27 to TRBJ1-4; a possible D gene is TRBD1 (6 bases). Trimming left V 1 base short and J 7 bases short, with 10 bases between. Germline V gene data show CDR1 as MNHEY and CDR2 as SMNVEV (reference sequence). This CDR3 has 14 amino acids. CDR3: CASSLLQGSEKLFF. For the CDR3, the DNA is TGTGCCAGCAGTTTATTACAGGGAAGTGAAAAACTGTTTTTT.